The rows below give T cell receptor beta chains drawn from one sample of a study of response to subunit inactivated influenza vaccine. From the RT-PCR reads, TCRdb called clonotypes with MiXCR, one entry per CDR3 protein. The top ten hold 13% of the sample, which has 450,000 to 600,000 distinct CDR3 sequences, under 9% seen once. The source material was PBMCs from blood, sampled approximately 25 months after vaccination. These TCRs come from a man aged 45-69 years who received an inactivated influenza vaccine. The CDR3 runs from the conserved cysteine through the conserved F or W. D genes are given only for firm matches. Some rows mark clone size as missing; the rest say once, few, many or name a class of expanded clone.

clone_size d_call j_call v_call cdr3_aa cdr3_nt
few TRBD1 TRBJ2-7 TRBV12-3/TRBV12-4 CASSFWTGAPYEQYF TGTGCCAGCAGTTTTTGGACAGGGGCGCCCTACGAGCAGTACTTC
many - TRBJ1-5 TRBV4-2 CASSQDWAENQPQHF TGTGCCAGCAGCCAAGATTGGGCGGAGAATCAGCCCCAGCATTTT
many TRBD1 TRBJ1-2 TRBV12-3/TRBV12-4 CASTNTGDGGYTF TGTGCCAGCACTAACACAGGGGACGGTGGCTACACCTTC
few TRBD1 TRBJ2-7 TRBV10-3 CAISETGTGVYEQYF TGTGCCATCAGTGAGACCGGGACAGGGGTCTACGAGCAGTACTTC
- - TRBJ1-1 TRBV4-2 CASSQDGGGTEAFF TGTGCCAGCAGCCAAGATGGGGGAGGGACTGAAGCTTTCTTT
- - TRBJ1-1 TRBV24-1 CATSDFKGTEAFF TGTGCCACCAGTGATTTCAAAGGGACTGAAGCTTTCTTT
- - TRBJ2-7 TRBV11-2 CASSLAISPYEQYF TGTGCCAGCAGCTTAGCGATTAGCCCCTACGAGCAGTACTTC
few - TRBJ1-6 TRBV5-5 CASSPRTQGNSPLHF TGTGCCAGCAGCCCAAGGACGCAGGGGAATTCACCCCTCCACTTT
- - TRBJ1-2 TRBV5-1 CASSLEDNGYTF TGCGCCAGCAGCTTGGAAGATAATGGCTACACCTTC
few - TRBJ2-2 TRBV27 CASSPTVLPGELFF TGTGCCAGCAGTCCCACTGTACTGCCCGGGGAGCTGTTTTTT
- - TRBJ2-7 TRBV12-3/TRBV12-4 CASSFHGTYEQYF TGTGCCAGCAGTTTCCACGGTACCTACGAGCAGTACTTC
many TRBD2 TRBJ2-7 TRBV7-8 CASSPPGLAYEQYF TGTGCCAGCAGCCCACCCGGACTAGCCTACGAGCAGTACTTC
few - TRBJ2-2 TRBV9 CASSGMGGELFF TGTGCCAGCAGCGGAATGGGCGGGGAGCTGTTTTTT
few - TRBJ1-5 TRBV7-9 CASSSPGRYQPQHF TGTGCCAGCAGCTCACCGGGGCGGTATCAGCCCCAGCATTTT
- - TRBJ2-7 TRBV20-1 CSARPQGSSYEQYF TGCAGTGCTAGGCCCCAGGGATCCTCCTACGAGCAGTACTTC
many - TRBJ2-5 TRBV7-9 CASSHLRSTETQYF TGTGCCAGCAGCCACCTCAGGTCGACAGAGACCCAGTACTTC
many TRBD1 TRBJ1-1 TRBV29-1 CSVARPGTGVTEAFF TGCAGCGTTGCACGTCCCGGGACAGGGGTCACTGAAGCTTTCTTT
few - TRBJ2-3 TRBV18 CASSPNTVGSRTDTQYF TGTGCCAGCTCACCAAATACGGTCGGCTCACGCACAGATACGCAGTATTTT
many - TRBJ1-1 TRBV19 CASRDRIEAFF TGTGCCAGTAGAGACAGGATTGAAGCTTTCTTT
many TRBD1 TRBJ2-3 TRBV20-1 CSARGSTGSDTQYF TGCAGTGCTAGAGGGTCGACAGGGTCAGATACGCAGTATTTT
few - TRBJ1-4 TRBV12-3/TRBV12-4 CASSLRGVEAEKLFF TGTGCCAGCAGTTTACGGGGGGTTGAGGCTGAAAAACTGTTTTTT
once TRBD1 TRBJ1-5 TRBV20-1 CSAKQGDSNQPQHF TGCAGTGCTAAACAGGGGGATAGCAATCAGCCCCAGCATTTT
- - TRBJ1-6 TRBV12-3/TRBV12-4 CAISQSSGPGSPLHF TGTGCCATCTCACAAAGTTCGGGGCCGGGTTCACCCCTCCACTTT
- - TRBJ1-6 TRBV4-2 CASSQEIGGGSYNSPLHF TGTGCCAGCAGCCAAGAAATAGGAGGGGGATCCTATAATTCACCCCTCCACTTT
many TRBD2 TRBJ2-1 TRBV6-1 CASQPESGGQFF TGTGCCAGCCAGCCCGAGAGCGGGGGACAGTTCTTC
- - TRBJ2-7 TRBV28 CASSLSSELNYEQYF TGTGCCAGCAGTTTATCGTCTGAACTCAACTACGAGCAGTACTTC
- - TRBJ2-5 TRBV5-1 CASSPLGGPGETQYF TGCGCCAGCTCTCCCCTGGGGGGTCCCGGAGAGACCCAGTACTTC
- - TRBJ1-5 TRBV29-1 CSVGEFVNQPQHF TGCAGCGTTGGGGAGTTCGTCAATCAGCCCCAGCATTTT
many TRBD1 TRBJ1-2 TRBV6-5 CASSLTGTRGYTF TGTGCCAGCAGTTTGACAGGGACGCGCGGCTACACCTTC
many - TRBJ2-3 TRBV12-3/TRBV12-4 CASSPDWADTQYF TGTGCCAGCAGTCCGGACTGGGCGGATACGCAGTATTTT
few TRBD2 TRBJ2-3 TRBV11-1 CASSLRGGASTDTQYF TGTGCCAGCAGCTTACGCGGGGGGGCTAGCACAGATACGCAGTATTTT
many - TRBJ1-2 TRBV28 CASSPRDYGYTF TGTGCCAGCAGCCCCCGGGACTATGGCTACACCTTC
many TRBD2 TRBJ2-7 TRBV9 CASSPSGGTYEQYF TGTGCCAGCAGCCCTAGCGGGGGGACCTACGAGCAGTACTTC
- TRBD1 TRBJ2-3 TRBV10-1 CASSEGQGAPTDTQYF TGCGCCAGCAGTGAGGGGCAGGGGGCCCCCACAGATACGCAGTATTTT
- - TRBJ2-2 TRBV4-3 CASSQDWERRGELFF TGCGCCAGCAGCCAAGATTGGGAGAGGCGCGGGGAGCTGTTTTTT
few TRBD2 TRBJ2-3 TRBV20-1 CSAPGRGSTDTQYF TGCAGTGCCCCGGGGCGGGGGAGCACAGATACGCAGTATTTT
- - TRBJ1-1 TRBV7-2 CASSLPMGQNTEAFF TGTGCCAGCAGCTTACCGATGGGACAGAACACTGAAGCTTTCTTT
- TRBD2 TRBJ2-1 TRBV20-1 CSARFETSGGAYNEQFF TGCAGTGCTAGATTCGAGACTAGCGGGGGGGCCTACAATGAGCAGTTCTTC
few TRBD1 TRBJ2-3 TRBV20-1 CSATSGQGSTDTQYF TGCAGTGCTACCTCCGGACAGGGGAGCACAGATACGCAGTATTTT
many - TRBJ1-2 TRBV5-6 CASNSGVGYTF TGTGCCAGCAATTCAGGGGTCGGCTACACCTTC
few - TRBJ2-2 TRBV4-2 CASSQNPLGVTGELFF TGTGCCAGCAGCCAAAACCCCCTGGGGGTCACCGGGGAGCTGTTTTTT
few TRBD1 TRBJ1-2 TRBV20-1 CSASRTGFTNYGYTF TGCAGTGCTAGCCGGACAGGCTTTACTAACTATGGCTACACCTTC
few - TRBJ1-4 TRBV11-2 CASSSPGTLATNEKLFF TGTGCCAGCAGCTCACCCGGGACACTAGCAACTAATGAAAAACTGTTTTTT
few TRBD2 TRBJ2-2 TRBV28 CAIWGGARSTGELFF TGTGCCATTTGGGGAGGGGCGCGGTCCACCGGGGAGCTGTTTTTT
- - TRBJ2-5 TRBV5-1 CASSWGGGRSETQYF TGCGCCAGCAGCTGGGGTGGCGGACGTTCGGAGACCCAGTACTTC